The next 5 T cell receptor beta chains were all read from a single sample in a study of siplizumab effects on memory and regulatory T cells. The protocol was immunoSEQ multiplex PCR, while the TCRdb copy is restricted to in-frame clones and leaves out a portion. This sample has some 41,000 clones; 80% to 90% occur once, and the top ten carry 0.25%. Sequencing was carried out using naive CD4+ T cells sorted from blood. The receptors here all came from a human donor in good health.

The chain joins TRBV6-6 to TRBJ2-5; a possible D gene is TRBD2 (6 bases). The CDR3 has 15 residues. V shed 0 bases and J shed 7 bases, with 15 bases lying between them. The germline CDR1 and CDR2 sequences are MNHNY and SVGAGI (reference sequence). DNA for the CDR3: TGTGCCAGCAGTTACTCGACTTCTAGCGTGGGGACCCAGTACTTC. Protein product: CASSYSTSSVGTQYF.

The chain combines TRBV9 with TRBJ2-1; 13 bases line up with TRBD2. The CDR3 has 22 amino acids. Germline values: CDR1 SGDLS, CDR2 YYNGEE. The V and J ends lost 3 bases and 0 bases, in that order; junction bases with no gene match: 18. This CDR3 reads CASSGGLHSGTSGTLSYNEQFF. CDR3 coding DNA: TGTGCCAGCAGCGGCGGGCTCCACTCCGGGACTAGCGGGACCCTCTCCTACAATGAGCAGTTCTTC.

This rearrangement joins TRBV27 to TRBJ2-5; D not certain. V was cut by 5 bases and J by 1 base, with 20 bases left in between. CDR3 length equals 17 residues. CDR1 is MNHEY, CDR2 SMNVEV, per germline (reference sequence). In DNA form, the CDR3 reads TGTGCCAGCAGTCCCCGGCCCCGGATGGCCGCCCAAGAGACCCAGTACTTC. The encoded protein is CASSPRPRMAAQETQYF.

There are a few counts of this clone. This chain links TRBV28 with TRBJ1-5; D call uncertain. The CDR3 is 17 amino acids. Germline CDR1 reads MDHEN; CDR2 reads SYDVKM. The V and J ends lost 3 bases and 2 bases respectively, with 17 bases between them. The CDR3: CASSLVGRTMGNQPQHF. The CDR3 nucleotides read TGTGCCAGCAGTTTGGTGGGGAGAACAATGGGCAATCAGCCCCAGCATTTT.

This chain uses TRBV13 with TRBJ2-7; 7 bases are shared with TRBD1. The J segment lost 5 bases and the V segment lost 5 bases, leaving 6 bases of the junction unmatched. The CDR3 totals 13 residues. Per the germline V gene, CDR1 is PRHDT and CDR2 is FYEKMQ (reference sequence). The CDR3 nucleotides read TGTGCCAGCAGCCTGAACAGGGGAGACGAGCAGTACTTC. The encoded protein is CASSLNRGDEQYF.